These T cell receptor beta chains were read from a single sample in a study of blood T cells in healthy people across ages. MiXCR was run by TCRdb on the 5' RACE reads, yielding one entry per CDR3 protein. This table holds about 680,000 distinct CDR3 sequences, approximately 50% found once. Sequenced material: blood. Receptors originate from a woman aged 55-75 years in good health. The CDR3 runs from the conserved cysteine through the conserved F or W. Fields, in order: clone size, J gene, V gene, D gene, CDR3 DNA, CDR3 protein. D genes are given only for firm matches. Size values are once, few and many counts, or a class for expanded clones, and some rows have none.

-	TRBJ2-7	TRBV27	TRBD2	TGTGCCAGCAGTTTAGGAGGGAGGGTCTACGAGCAGTACTTC	CASSLGGRVYEQYF
few	TRBJ2-5	TRBV20-1	-	TGCAGTGGCTTAGTGGGGACCCAGTACTTC	CSGLVGTQYF
many	TRBJ1-2	TRBV7-2	-	TGTGCCAGCAGCACCGATGGGGGGCATAGCTATGGCTACACCTTC	CASSTDGGHSYGYTF
few	TRBJ2-7	TRBV14	-	TGTGCCAGCAGCCCCTTCGGATCGTCCTACGAGCAGTACTTC	CASSPFGSSYEQYF
few	TRBJ2-5	TRBV7-7	TRBD2	TGTGCTAGCAGCCTGGGACTAGCGGGAAGTGGAGAGACCCAGTACTTC	CASSLGLAGSGETQYF
-	TRBJ2-1	TRBV5-1	TRBD2	TGCGCCAGCAGCAACCCTAGCGGGGGCTCCTACAATGAGCAGTTCTTC	CASSNPSGGSYNEQFF
-	TRBJ2-5	TRBV7-6	-	TGTGCCAGCAGCACTATAAGCCGGGACTTTTCGTACAATGAGCAGTACTTC	CASSTISRDFSYNEQYF
-	TRBJ1-1	TRBV7-2	-	TGTGCCAGCAGCAATAGGAGTCGCGGGAACACTGAAGCTTTCTTT	CASSNRSRGNTEAFF
-	TRBJ2-3	TRBV4-3	TRBD2	TGCGCCAGCAGCCAAGGGCCTAGCGGGAGCACAGATACGCAGTATTTT	CASSQGPSGSTDTQYF
-	TRBJ2-1	TRBV2	-	TGTGCCAGCAGTGAAGGCCCGGGCCTTGGTGAGCAGTTCTTC	CASSEGPGLGEQFF
-	TRBJ2-5	TRBV9	TRBD1	TGTGCCAGCAGCGGAGGGACAGGGTCGGGAGAGACCCAGTACTTC	CASSGGTGSGETQYF
few	TRBJ2-2	TRBV6-6	TRBD2	TGTGCCGGGGGGACTAGCGGGGAGTCGAACACCGGGGAGCTGTTTTTT	CAGGTSGESNTGELFF
once	TRBJ2-7	TRBV6-2/TRBV6-3	-	TGTGCCAGCGGATTCCACCCCGAGCAGTACTTC	CASGFHPEQYF
-	TRBJ2-1	TRBV20-1	-	TGCAGTGCTTCACCTAGGGCTGAGGGATACAATGAGCAGTTCTTC	CSASPRAEGYNEQFF
-	TRBJ2-7	TRBV28	-	TGTGCCAGCAGCCGAGTCCACGAGCAGTACTTC	CASSRVHEQYF
few	TRBJ2-5	TRBV5-1	TRBD2	TGCGCCAGCAGCCAAACGACTCCTCTAGCGGGAGAAGAGACCCAGTACTTC	CASSQTTPLAGEETQYF
-	TRBJ1-2	TRBV20-1	TRBD1	TGCAGGGCTAACGACAGGGAGCATGGCTACACCTTC	CRANDREHGYTF
-	TRBJ1-2	TRBV2	-	TGTGCCAGCAGTGAATGGTGGGGGGTCGGCTACACCTTC	CASSEWWGVGYTF